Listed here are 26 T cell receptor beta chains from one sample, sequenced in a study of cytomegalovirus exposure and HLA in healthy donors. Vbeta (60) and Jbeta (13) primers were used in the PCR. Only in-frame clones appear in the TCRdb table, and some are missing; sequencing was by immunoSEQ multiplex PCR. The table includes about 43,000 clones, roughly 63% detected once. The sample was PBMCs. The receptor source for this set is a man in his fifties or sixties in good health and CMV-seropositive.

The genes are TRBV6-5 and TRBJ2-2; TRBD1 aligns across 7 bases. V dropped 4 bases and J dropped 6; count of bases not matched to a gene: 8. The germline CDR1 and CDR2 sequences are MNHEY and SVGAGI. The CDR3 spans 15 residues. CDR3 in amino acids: CASSWKQGPPGELFF. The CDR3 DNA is TGTGCCAGCAGTTGGAAACAGGGGCCACCCGGGGAGCTGTTTTTT.

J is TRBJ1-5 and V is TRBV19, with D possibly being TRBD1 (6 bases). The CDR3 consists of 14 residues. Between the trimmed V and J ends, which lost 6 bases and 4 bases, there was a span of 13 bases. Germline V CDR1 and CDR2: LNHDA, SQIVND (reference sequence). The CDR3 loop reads CASSRGPGNQPQHF. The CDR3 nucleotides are TGTGCCAGTAGCAGGGGCCCGGGAAATCAGCCCCAGCATTTT. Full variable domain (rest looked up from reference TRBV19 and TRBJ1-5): DGGITQSPKYLFRKEGQNVTLSCEQNLNHDAMYWYRQDPGQGLRLIYYSQIVNDFQKGDIAEGYSVSREKKESFPLTVTSAQKNPTAFYLCASSRGPGNQPQHFGDGTRLSIL.

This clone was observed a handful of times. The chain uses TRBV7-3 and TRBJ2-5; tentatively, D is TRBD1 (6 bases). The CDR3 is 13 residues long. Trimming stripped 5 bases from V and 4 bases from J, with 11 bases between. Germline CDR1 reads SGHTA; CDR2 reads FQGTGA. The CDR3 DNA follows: TGTGCCAGCAGCCGAGACAGGTTAGAGACCCAGTACTTC. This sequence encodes CASSRDRLETQYF.

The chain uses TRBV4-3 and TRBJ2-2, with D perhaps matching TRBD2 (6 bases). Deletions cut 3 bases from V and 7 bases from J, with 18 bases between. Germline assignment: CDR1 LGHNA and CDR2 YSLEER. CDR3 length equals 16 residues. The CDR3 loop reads CASSQEAGWLGGELFF. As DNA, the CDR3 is TGCGCCAGCAGCCAGGAGGCGGGGTGGCTGGGCGGGGAGCTGTTTTTT.

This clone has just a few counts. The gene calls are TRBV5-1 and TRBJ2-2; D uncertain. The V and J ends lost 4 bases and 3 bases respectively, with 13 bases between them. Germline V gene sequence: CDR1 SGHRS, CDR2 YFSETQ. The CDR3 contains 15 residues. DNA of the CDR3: TGCGCCAGCAGCACTTCAACTCGGGACACCGGGGAGCTGTTTTTT. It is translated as CASSTSTRDTGELFF.

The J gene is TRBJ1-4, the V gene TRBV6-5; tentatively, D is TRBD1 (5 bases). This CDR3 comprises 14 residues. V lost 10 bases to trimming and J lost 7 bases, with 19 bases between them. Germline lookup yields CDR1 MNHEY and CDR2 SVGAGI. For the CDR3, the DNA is TGTGCCACCGCTGGCGCCCCCCAGGGTGAAAAACTGTTTTTT. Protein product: CATAGAPQGEKLFF.

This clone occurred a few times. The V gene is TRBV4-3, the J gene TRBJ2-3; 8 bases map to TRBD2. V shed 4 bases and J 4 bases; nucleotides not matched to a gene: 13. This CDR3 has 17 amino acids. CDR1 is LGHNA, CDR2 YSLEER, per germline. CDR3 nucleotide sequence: TGCGCCAGCAGCCTCGCGCTTAGCGGGATACAGGCAGATACGCAGTATTTT. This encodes CASSLALSGIQADTQYF.

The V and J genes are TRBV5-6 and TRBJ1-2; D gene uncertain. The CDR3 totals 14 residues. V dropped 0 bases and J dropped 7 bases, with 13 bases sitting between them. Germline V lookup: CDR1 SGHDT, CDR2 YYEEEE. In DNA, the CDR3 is TGTGCCAGCAGCTTGGTCGCAGGATCCAGTGGCTACACCTTC. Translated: CASSLVAGSSGYTF.

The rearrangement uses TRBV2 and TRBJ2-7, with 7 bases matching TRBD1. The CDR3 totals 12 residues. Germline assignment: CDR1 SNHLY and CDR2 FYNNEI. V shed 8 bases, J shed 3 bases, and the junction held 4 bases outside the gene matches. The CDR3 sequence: CASRDSFYEQYF. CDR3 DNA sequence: TGTGCCAGCCGGGACAGCTTCTACGAGCAGTACTTC. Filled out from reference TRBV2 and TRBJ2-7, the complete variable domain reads EPEVTQTPSHQVTQMGQEVILRCVPISNHLYFYWYRQILGQKVEFLVSFYNNEISEKSEIFDDQFSVERPDGSNFTLKIRSTKLEDSAMYFCASRDSFYEQYFGPGTRLTVT.

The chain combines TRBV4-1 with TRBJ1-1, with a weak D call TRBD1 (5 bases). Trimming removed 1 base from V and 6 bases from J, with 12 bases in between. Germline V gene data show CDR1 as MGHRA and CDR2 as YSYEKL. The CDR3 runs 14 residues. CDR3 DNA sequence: TGCGCCAGCAGCCAAGTTGTTTCCAGGGCTGAAGCTTTCTTT. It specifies CASSQVVSRAEAFF.

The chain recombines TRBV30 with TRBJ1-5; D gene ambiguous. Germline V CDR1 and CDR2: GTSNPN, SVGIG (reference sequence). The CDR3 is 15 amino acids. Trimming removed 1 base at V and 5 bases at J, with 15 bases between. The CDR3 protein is CAWSASQLHYQPQHF. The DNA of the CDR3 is TGTGCCTGGAGTGCCTCCCAACTTCACTATCAGCCCCAGCATTTT.

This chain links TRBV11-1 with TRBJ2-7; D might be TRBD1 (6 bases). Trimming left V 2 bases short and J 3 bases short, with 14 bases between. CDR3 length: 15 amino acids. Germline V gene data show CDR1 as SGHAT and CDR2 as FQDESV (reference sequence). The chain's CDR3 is CASSLKDSPFYEQYF. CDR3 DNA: TGTGCCAGCAGCTTAAAGGACAGCCCTTTCTACGAGCAGTACTTC.

The CDR3 is CASSRRQGPQETQYF. CDR3 bases: TGTGCCAGCAGTCGGCGGCAGGGTCCACAGGAGACCCAGTACTTC. V gene TRBV6-5 combines with J gene TRBJ2-5, with D possibly matching TRBD1 (5 bases). Germline V gives CDR1 MNHEY, CDR2 SVGAGI. Trimming pared 5 bases from V and 5 bases from J, leaving 18 bases between. CDR3 length: 15 residues.

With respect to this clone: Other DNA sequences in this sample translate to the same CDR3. The CDR3 sequence is CASSLDSNSYEQYF. The DNA for the CDR3 is TGTGCCAGCAGCTTAGACTCGAACTCCTACGAGCAGTACTTC. The rearrangement links TRBV13 to TRBJ2-7; D is undetermined. Germline assignment: CDR1 PRHDT and CDR2 FYEKMQ (reference sequence). The CDR3 is 14 residues long. V was clipped by 1 base and J by 0 bases, with 7 bases between them.

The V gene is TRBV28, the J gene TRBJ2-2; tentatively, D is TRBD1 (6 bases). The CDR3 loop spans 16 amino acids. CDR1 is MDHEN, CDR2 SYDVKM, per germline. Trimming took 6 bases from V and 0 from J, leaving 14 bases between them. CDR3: CASRYKRTANTGELFF. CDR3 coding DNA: TGTGCCAGCAGGTATAAGCGGACAGCGAACACCGGGGAGCTGTTTTTT.

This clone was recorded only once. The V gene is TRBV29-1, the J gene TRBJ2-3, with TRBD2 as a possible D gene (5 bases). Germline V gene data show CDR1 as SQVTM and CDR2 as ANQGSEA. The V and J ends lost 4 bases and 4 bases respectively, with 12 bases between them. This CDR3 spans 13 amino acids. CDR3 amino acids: CSVVGADADTQYF. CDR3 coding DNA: TGCAGCGTTGTTGGAGCGGATGCAGATACGCAGTATTTT.

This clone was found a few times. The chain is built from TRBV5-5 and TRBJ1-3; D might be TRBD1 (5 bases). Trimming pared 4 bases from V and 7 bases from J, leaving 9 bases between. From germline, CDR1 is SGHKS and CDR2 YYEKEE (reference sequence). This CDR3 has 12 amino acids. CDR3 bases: TGTGCCAGCAGCCCCCCAGGGAACACCATATATTTT. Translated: CASSPPGNTIYF.

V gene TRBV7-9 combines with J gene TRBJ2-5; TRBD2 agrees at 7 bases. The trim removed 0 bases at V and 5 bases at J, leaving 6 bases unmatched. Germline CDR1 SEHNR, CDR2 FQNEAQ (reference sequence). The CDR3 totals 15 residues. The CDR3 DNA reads TGTGCCAGCAGCTTAGCGGGTCGAGCGGGGGAGACCCAGTACTTC. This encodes CASSLAGRAGETQYF.

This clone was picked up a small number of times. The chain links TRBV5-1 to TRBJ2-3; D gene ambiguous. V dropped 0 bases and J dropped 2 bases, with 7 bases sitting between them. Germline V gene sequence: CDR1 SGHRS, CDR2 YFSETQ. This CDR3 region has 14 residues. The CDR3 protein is CASSLALFTDTQYF. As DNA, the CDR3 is TGCGCCAGCAGCTTGGCATTGTTCACAGATACGCAGTATTTT.

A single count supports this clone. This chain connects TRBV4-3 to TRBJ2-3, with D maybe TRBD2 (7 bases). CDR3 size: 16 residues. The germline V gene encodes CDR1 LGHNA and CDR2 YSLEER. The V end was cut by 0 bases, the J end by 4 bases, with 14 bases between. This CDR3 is CASSQDLGRGADTQYF. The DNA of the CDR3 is TGCGCCAGCAGCCAAGATCTGGGGAGGGGGGCAGATACGCAGTATTTT.

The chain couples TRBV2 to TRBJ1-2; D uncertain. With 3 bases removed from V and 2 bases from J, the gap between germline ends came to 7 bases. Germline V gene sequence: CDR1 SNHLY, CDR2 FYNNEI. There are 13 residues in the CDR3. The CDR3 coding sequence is TGTGCCAGCAGTGAGCACTCAAACTATGGCTACACCTTC. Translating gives CASSEHSNYGYTF.

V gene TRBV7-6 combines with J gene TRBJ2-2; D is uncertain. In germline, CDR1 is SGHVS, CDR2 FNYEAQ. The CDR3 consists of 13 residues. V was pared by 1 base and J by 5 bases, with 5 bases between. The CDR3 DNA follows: TGTGCCAGCAGCTTAGTGCAGACCGGGGAGCTGTTTTTT. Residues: CASSLVQTGELFF. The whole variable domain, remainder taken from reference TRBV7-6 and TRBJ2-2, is GAGVSQSPRYKVTKRGQDVALRCDPISGHVSLYWYRQALGQGPEFLTYFNYEAQQDKSGLPNDRFSAERPEGSISTLTIQRTEQRDSAMYRCASSLVQTGELFFGEGSRLTVL.

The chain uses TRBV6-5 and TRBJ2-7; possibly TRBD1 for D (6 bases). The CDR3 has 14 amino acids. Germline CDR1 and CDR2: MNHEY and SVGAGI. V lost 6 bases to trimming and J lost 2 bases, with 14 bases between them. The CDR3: CASSASRGPYEQYF. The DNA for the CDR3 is TGTGCCAGCAGCGCGTCCAGGGGTCCCTACGAGCAGTACTTC.

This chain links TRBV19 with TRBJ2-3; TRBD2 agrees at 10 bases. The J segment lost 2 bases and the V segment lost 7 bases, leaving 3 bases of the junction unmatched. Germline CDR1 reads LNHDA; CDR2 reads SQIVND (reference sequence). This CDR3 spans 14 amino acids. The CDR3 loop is CASMTSGFTDTQYF. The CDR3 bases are TGTGCCAGTATGACTAGCGGGTTCACAGATACGCAGTATTTT.

CDR3 coding DNA: TGTGCCAGTACCCAACGGACAGGGGGCTTCGTGAACACTGAAGCTTTCTTT. Amino acid sequence: CASTQRTGGFVNTEAFF. The V and J genes are TRBV19 and TRBJ1-1, with 11 bases matching TRBD1. The trim removed 7 bases at V and 0 bases at J, leaving 10 bases unmatched. Germline CDR1 LNHDA, CDR2 SQIVND (reference sequence). The length of the CDR3 is 17 residues. Looking up the rest from reference TRBV19 and TRBJ1-1 gives the full variable domain: DGGITQSPKYLFRKEGQNVTLSCEQNLNHDAMYWYRQDPGQGLRLIYYSQIVNDFQKGDIAEGYSVSREKKESFPLTVTSAQKNPTAFYLCASTQRTGGFVNTEAFFGQGTRLTVV.

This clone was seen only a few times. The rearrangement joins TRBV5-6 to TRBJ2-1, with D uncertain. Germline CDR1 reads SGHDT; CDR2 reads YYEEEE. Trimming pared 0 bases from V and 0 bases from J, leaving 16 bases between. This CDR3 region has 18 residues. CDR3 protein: CASSLVVFHSSSYNEQFF. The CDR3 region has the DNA TGTGCCAGCAGCTTGGTAGTATTCCACTCGAGCTCCTACAATGAGCAGTTCTTC.